The clone carrying this TCR beta chain was seen a handful of times. The antigen remains unidentified. Germline loops: CDR1 KGHSH, CDR2 LQKENI. The CDR3 is made up of 14 amino acids. The germline V and J ends were trimmed by 2 bases and 7 bases, with 15 bases remaining between them. Time point in this sample: persistent/refractory GD, antithyroid drugs over 5 years with positive TRAb. The authors made the TCR library using RNA they extracted from PBMCs. Enrollment of patients was through an endocrinology department in Xi'an, China. The record originates from a study of regulatory T cells in long-lasting Graves disease. Whole-study findings and limits: Persistent patients had more shared public clonotypes (under 3,000) than new patients (approximately 970).

Through Arm-PCR of CDR3 regions and iRepertoire HTBI primers, TCR beta libraries were built. TCRdb called the multiplex PCR reads again in MiXCR, with one record for every CDR3 protein. In the table there are roughly 400,000 distinct CDR3 sequences, less than 25% of which are singletons. The specimen comprised peripheral blood mononuclear cells (PBMCs), sampled when the disease was refractory, from a patient treated with antithyroid drugs. This clonotype originated in a female donor with Graves disease. The chain links TRBV18 to TRBJ2-7, with no clear D. The CDR3 spells CASSPEAVRVEQYF. CDR3 sequence (DNA): TGTGCCAGCTCACCAGAAGCCGTCCGCGTGGAGCAGTACTTC.